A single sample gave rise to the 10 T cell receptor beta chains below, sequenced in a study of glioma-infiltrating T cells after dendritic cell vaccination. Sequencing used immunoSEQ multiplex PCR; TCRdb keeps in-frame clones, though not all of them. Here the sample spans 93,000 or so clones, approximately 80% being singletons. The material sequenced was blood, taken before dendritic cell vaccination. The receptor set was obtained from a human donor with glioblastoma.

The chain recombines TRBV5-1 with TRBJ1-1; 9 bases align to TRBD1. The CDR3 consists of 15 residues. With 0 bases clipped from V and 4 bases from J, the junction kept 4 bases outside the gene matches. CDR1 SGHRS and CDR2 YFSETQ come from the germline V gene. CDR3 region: CASSLVGQGSTEAFF. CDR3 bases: TGCGCCAGCAGCTTGGTGGGACAGGGAAGCACTGAAGCTTTCTTT.

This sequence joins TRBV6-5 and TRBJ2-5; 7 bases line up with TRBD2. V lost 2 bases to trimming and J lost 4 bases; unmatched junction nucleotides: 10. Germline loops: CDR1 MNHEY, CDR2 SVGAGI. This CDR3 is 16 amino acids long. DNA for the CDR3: TGTGCCAGCAGTTACAATTTGTGGACTAGGGTAGAGACCCAGTACTTC. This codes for CASSYNLWTRVETQYF.

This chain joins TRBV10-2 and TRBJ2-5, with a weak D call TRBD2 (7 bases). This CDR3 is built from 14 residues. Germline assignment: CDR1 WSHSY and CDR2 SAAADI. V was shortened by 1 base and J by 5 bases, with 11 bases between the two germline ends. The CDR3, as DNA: TGCGCCAGCAGTGAGTTAGGGAGGGGGGAGACCCAGTACTTC. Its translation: CASSELGRGETQYF.

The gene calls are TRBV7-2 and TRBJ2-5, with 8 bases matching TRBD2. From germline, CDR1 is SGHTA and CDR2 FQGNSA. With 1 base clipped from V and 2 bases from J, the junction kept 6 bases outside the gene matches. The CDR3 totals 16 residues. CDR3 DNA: TGTGCCAGCAGCTTAGTATCTGGACTAGCACAAGAGACCCAGTACTTC. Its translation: CASSLVSGLAQETQYF.

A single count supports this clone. CDR3 in DNA: TGTGCCAGCAGCAAAGTTGGCGGAGAAAACGCTAGCACAGATACGCAGTATTTT. It encodes CASSKVGGENASTDTQYF. The genes are TRBV21-1 and TRBJ2-3; no check of the table's D call, TRBD2, against the DNA was made. TRBV21-1 is tagged as a pseudogene. This CDR3 contains 18 residues.

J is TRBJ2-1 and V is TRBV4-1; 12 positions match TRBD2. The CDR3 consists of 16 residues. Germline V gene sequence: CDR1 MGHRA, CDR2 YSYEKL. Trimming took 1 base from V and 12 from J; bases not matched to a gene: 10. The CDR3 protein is CASSQVSTSGRGGQFF. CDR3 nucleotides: TGCGCCAGCAGCCAAGTTTCGACTAGCGGGAGAGGGGGGCAGTTCTTC.

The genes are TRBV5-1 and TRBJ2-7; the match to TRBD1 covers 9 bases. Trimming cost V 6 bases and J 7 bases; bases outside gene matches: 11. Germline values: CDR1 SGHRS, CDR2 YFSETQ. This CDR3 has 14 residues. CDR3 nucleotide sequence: TGCGCCAGCACCCCCCTGTGGGACAGGGATGAGCAGTACTTC. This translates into CASTPLWDRDEQYF.

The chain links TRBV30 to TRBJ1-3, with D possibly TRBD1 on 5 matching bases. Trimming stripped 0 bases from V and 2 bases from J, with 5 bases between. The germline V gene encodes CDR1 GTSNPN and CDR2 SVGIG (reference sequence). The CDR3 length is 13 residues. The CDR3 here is CAWSVRAGNTIYF. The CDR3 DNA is TGTGCCTGGAGTGTCAGGGCTGGAAACACCATATATTTT. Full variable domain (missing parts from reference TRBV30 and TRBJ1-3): SQTIHQWPATLVQPVGSPLSLECTVEGTSNPNLYWYRQAAGRGLQLLFYSVGIGQISSEVPQNLSASRPQDRQFILSSKKLLLSDSGFYLCAWSVRAGNTIYFGEGSWLTVV.

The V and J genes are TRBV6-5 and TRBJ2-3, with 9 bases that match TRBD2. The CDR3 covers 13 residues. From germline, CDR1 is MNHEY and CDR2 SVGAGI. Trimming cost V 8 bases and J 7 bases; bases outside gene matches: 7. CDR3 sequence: CASVSGSLNTQYF. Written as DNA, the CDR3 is TGTGCCAGCGTTAGCGGGAGCTTAAATACGCAGTATTTT.

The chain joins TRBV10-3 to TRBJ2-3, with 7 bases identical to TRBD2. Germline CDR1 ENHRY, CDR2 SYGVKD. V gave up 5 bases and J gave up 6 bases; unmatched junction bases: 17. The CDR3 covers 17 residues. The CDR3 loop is CAISKNSGRGVEDTQYF. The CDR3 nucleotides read TGTGCCATCAGTAAAAATTCGGGTCGGGGGGTGGAGGATACGCAGTATTTT.